This T cell receptor beta chain comes out of a study of blood T cell repertoires in COVID-19. Study-wide background: Donors in the United States, Italy and Spain gave samples during acute or convalescent COVID-19.

Original processing notes: Amplification from reference gene primers served as the basis for estimated nucleated cell counts. Sequencing was performed with immunoSEQ multiplex PCR; in TCRdb, only in-frame clones are kept and a portion is missing. The V and J calls and clone size come from that table; D and trimming were worked out from the DNA. The sample shows 250,000 to 400,000 clones, almost 90% of them seen only once. V gave up 3 bases and J gave up 0 bases; unmatched junction bases: 2. Germline V gives CDR1 LGHDT, CDR2 YNNKEL (reference sequence). This CDR3 is 16 amino acids long. This TCR derives from a woman aged 25 to 39 with COVID-19, enrolled during active disease. The chain is built from TRBV3-1 (or the pseudogene TRBV3-2) and TRBJ2-3; 11 nucleotides agree with TRBD2. Sequencing was performed on peripheral blood. CDR3 sequence reads: CASSQRLAGSTDTQYF. The CDR3 DNA reads as TGTGCCAGCAGCCAGCGACTAGCGGGGAGCACAGATACGCAGTATTTT.